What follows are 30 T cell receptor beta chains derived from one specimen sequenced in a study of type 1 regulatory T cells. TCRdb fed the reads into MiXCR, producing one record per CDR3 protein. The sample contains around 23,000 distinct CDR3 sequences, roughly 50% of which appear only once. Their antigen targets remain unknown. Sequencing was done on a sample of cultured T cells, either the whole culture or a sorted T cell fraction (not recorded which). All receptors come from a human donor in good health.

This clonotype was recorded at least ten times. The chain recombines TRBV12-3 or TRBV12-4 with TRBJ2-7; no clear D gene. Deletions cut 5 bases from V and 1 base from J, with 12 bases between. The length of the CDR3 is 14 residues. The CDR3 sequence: CASSQNWGSYEQYF. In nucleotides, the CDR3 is TGTGCCAGCAGTCAAAACTGGGGTTCCTACGAGCAGTACTTC.

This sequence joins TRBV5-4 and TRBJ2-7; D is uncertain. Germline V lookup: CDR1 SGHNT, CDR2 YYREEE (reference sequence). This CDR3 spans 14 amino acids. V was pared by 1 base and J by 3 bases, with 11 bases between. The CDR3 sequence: CASSLYNGRYEQYF. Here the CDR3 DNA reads TGTGCCAGCAGCTTGTACAACGGCCGCTACGAGCAGTACTTC.

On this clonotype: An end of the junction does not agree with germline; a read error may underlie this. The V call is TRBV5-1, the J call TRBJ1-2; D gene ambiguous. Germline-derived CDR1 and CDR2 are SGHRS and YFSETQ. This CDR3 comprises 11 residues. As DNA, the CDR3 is TGCGCCAGCAGCTTGGCGGGGAGACGTGTCTTC. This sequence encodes CASSLAGRRVF.

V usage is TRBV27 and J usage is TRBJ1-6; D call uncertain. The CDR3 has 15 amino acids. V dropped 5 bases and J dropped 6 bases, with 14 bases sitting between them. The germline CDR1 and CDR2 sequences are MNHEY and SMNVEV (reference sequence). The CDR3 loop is CASSDEGRINSPLHF. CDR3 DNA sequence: TGTGCCAGCAGTGATGAAGGCCGGATTAATTCACCCCTCCACTTT.

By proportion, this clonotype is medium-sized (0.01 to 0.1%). The CDR3 coding sequence is TGTGCCAGCAGCCCCAACCGGGGGAACTCCTACGAGCAGTACTTC. It yields the protein CASSPNRGNSYEQYF. The chain couples TRBV6-5 to TRBJ2-7, with a possible D match to TRBD2 (6 bases). The CDR3 loop spans 15 amino acids. V dropped 6 bases and J dropped 0 bases, with 15 bases sitting between them. CDR1 MNHEY and CDR2 SVGAGI come from the germline V gene.

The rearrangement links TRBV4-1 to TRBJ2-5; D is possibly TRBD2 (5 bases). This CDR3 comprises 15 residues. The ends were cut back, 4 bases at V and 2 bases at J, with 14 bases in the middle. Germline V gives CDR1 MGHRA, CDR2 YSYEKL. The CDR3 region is CASSLAEGDQETQYF. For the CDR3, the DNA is TGCGCCAGCAGCCTGGCCGAGGGAGATCAAGAGACCCAGTACTTC.

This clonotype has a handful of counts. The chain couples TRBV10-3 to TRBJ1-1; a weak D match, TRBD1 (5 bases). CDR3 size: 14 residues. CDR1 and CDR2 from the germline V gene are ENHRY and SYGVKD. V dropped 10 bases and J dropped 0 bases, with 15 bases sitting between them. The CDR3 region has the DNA TGTGCCACCGTGGACATAGTTATGAACACTGAAGCTTTCTTT. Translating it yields CATVDIVMNTEAFF.

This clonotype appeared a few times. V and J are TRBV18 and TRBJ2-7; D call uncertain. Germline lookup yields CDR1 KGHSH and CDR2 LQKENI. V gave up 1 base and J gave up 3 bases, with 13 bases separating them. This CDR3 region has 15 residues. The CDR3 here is CASSPLQLPNYEQYF. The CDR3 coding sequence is TGTGCCAGCTCACCACTACAGCTCCCTAACTACGAGCAGTACTTC. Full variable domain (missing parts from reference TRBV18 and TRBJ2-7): NAGVMQNPRHLVRRRGQEARLRCSPMKGHSHVYWYRQLPEEGLKFMVYLQKENIIDESGMPKERFSAEFPKEGPSILRIQQVVRGDSAAYFCASSPLQLPNYEQYFGPGTRLTVT.

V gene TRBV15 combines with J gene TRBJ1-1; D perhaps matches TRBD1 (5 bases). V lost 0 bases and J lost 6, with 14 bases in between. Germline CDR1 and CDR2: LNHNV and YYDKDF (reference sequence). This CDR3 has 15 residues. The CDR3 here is CATSRDRRQSAEAFF. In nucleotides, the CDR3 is TGTGCCACCAGCAGAGATAGGAGACAGTCAGCTGAAGCTTTCTTT.

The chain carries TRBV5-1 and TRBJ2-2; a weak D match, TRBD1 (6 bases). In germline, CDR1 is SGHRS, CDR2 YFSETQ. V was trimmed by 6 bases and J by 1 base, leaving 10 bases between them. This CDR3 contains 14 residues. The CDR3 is CASIEGVNTGELFF. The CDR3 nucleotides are TGCGCCAGCATCGAGGGGGTGAACACCGGGGAGCTGTTTTTT.

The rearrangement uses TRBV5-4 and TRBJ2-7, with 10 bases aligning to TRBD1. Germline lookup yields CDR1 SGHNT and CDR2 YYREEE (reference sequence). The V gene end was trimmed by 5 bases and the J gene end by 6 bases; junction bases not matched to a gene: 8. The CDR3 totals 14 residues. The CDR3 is CASRPTGGGSEQYF. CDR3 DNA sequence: TGTGCCAGCAGACCGACAGGGGGCGGAAGCGAGCAGTACTTC.

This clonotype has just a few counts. The CDR3 DNA is TGTGCCATCAGTGCGGTAGCGGGGGAATTCGATGAGCAGTTCTTC. Its translation is CAISAVAGEFDEQFF. The gene calls are TRBV10-3 and TRBJ2-1, with TRBD2 matching over 9 bases. The V gene end was trimmed by 4 bases and the J gene end by 8 bases; junction bases not matched to a gene: 9. CDR1 and CDR2 (germline): ENHRY, SYGVKD. This CDR3 contains 15 residues.

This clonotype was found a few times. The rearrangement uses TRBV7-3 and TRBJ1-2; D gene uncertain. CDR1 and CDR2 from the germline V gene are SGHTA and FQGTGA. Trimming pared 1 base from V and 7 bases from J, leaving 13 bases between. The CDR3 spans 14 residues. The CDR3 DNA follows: TGTGCCAGCAGCTTAATGGGCGGGTCGGGTGGCTACACCTTC. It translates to CASSLMGGSGGYTF.

CDR3 protein: CASSEYQETQYF. In nucleotides, the CDR3 is TGTGCCAGCTCAGAGTACCAAGAGACCCAGTACTTC. The chain employs TRBV18 and TRBJ2-5, with D unresolved. The CDR3 runs to 12 residues. In germline, CDR1 is KGHSH, CDR2 LQKENI. Between the trimmed V and J ends, which lost 5 bases and 0 bases, there was a span of 4 bases.

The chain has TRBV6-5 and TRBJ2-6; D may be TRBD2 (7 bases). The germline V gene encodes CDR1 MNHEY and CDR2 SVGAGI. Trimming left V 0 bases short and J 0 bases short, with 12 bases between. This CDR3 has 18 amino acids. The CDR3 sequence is CASSYSGGGLSGANVLTF. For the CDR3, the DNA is TGTGCCAGCAGTTACTCGGGGGGGGGCCTCTCTGGGGCCAACGTCCTGACTTTC.

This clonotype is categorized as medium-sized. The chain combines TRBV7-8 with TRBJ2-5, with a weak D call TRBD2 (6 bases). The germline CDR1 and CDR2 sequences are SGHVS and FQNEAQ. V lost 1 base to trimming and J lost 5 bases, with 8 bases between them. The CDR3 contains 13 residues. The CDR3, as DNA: TGTGCCAGCAGCTTAGGGCTAGCGGAGACCCAGTACTTC. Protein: CASSLGLAETQYF.

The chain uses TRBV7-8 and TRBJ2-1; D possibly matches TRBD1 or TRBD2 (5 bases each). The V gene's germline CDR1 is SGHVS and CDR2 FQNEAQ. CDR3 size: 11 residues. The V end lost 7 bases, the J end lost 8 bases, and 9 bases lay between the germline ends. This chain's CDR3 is CASTRGDEQFF. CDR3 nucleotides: TGTGCCAGCACTCGAGGGGATGAGCAGTTCTTC.

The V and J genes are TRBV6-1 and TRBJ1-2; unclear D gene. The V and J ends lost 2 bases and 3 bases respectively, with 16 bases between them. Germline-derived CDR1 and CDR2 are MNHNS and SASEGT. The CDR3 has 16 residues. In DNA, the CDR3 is TGTGCCAGCAGTGAACCGCGCAGCGGTAACCACTATGGCTACACCTTC. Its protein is CASSEPRSGNHYGYTF.

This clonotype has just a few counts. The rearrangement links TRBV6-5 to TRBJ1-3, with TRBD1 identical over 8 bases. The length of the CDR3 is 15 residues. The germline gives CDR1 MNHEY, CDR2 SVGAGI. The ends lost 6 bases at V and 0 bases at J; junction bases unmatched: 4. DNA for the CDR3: TGTGCCAGCAGGGGACAGGACTTCTCTGGAAACACCATATATTTT. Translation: CASRGQDFSGNTIYF.

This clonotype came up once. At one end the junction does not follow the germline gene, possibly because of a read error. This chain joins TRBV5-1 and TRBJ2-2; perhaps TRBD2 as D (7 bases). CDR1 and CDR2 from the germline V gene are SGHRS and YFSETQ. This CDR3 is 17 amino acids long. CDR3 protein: CASNLALPAGTTGELFF. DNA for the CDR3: TGCGCCAGCAACTTGGCCCTGCCAGCGGGGACAACCGGGGAGCTGTTTTTT.

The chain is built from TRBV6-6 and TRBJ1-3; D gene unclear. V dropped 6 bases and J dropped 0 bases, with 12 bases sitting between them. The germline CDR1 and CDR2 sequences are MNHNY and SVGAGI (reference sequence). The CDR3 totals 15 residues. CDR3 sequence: CASSPDSGSGNTIYF. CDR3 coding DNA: TGTGCCAGCAGCCCCGACTCCGGCTCTGGAAACACCATATATTTT.

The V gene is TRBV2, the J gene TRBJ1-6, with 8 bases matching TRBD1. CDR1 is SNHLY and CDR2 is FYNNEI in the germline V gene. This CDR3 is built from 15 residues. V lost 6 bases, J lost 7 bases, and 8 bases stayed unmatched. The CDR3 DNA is TGTGCCAGCAGCCCACCGGGACAGGTGAATTCACCCCTCCACTTT. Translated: CASSPPGQVNSPLHF.

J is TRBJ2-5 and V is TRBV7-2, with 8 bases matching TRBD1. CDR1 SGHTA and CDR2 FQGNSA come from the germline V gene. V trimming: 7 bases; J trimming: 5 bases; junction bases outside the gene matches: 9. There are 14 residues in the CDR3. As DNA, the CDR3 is TGTGCCAGCACCATGGACAGGGCCTCGGAGACCCAGTACTTC. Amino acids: CASTMDRASETQYF. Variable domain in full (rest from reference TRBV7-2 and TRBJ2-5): GAGVSQSPSNKVTEKGKDVELRCDPISGHTALYWYRQSLGQGLEFLIYFQGNSAPDKSGLPSDRFSAERTGGSVSTLTIQRTQQEDSAVYLCASTMDRASETQYFGPGTRLLVL.

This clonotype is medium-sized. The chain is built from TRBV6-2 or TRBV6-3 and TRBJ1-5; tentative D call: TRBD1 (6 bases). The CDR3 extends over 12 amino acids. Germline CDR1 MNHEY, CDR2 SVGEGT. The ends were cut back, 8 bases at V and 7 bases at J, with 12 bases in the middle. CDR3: CASGGRRQPQHF. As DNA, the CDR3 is TGTGCCAGCGGGGGGCGTAGGCAGCCCCAGCATTTT.

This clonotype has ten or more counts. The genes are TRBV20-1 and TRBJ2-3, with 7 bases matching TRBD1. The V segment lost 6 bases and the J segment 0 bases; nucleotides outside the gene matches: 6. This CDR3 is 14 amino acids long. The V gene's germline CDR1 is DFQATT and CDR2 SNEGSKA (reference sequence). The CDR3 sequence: CSASRTGSTDTQYF. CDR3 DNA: TGCAGTGCAAGCAGGACAGGAAGCACAGATACGCAGTATTTT.

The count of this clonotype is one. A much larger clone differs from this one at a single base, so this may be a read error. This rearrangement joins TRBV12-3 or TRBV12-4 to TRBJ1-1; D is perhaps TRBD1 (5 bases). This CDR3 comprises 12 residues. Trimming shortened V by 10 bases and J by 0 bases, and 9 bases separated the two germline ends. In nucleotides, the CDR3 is TGTGCCAACAGGCTATTGAACACTGAAGCTTTCTTT. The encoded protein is CANRLLNTEAFF.

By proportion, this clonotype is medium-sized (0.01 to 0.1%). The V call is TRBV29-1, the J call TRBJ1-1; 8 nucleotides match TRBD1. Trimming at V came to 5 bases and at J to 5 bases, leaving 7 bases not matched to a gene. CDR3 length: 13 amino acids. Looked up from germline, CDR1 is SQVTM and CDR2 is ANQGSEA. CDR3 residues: CSVSDRVTTEAFF. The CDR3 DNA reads TGCAGCGTTTCGGACAGGGTAACGACTGAAGCTTTCTTT.

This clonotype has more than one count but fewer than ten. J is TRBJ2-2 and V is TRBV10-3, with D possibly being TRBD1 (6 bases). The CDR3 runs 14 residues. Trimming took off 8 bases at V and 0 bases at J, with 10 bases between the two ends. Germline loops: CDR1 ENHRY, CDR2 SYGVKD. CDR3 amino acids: CAIRTAANTGELFF. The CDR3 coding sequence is TGTGCCATCCGGACAGCCGCGAACACCGGGGAGCTGTTTTTT.

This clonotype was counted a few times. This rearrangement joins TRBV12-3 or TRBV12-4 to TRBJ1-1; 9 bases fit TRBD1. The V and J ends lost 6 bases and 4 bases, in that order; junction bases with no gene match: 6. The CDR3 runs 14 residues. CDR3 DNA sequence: TGTGCCAGCAGGAAACAGGGGGCTGGCACTGAAGCTTTCTTT. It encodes CASRKQGAGTEAFF.

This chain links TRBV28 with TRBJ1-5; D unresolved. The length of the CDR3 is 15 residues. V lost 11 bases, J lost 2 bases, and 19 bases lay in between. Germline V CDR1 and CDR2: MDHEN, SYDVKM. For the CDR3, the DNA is TGTGCCGTCTCCAAGCGGGGTTCAGGCAATCAGCCCCAGCATTTT. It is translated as CAVSKRGSGNQPQHF.